This TCR beta chain is from a study of shared clonotypes between healthy human individuals. Across the whole study: CD4 naive and memory got three plates each, CD8 naive two, CD8 memory one.

An approximately 210 ng quantity of DNA, about 30,000 T cell genomes, went into the sorted-subset replicate PCRs. Generated by immunoSEQ multiplex PCR, the TCRdb table keeps only in-frame clones and is missing some. The sample lists 700,000 to 950,000 clones, 90% to 97% occurring once. The naive CD8 population came from CD45RO-negative cells selected for CCR7, without terminally differentiated effector memory CD45RA+ cells. The V end was cut by 2 bases, the J end by 7 bases, with 11 bases between. The germline gives CDR1 MDHEN, CDR2 SYDVKM. This CDR3 has 13 amino acids. The chain uses TRBV28 and TRBJ1-1; D perhaps matches TRBD1 (5 bases). This receptor was taken from a man under 40 in good health. The sequencing input was naive CD8+ T cells sorted from blood. CDR3 sequence reads: CASSLTGDSEAFF. DNA of the CDR3: TGTGCCAGCAGTTTAACGGGAGACAGTGAAGCTTTCTTT.